The clone carrying this T cell receptor beta chain was counted between two and nine times. Researchers made TCR beta libraries by using iRepertoire HTBI primers and running Arm-PCR on CDR3 regions. MiXCR, run by TCRdb on the multiplex PCR reads, gives a single entry per CDR3 protein. The sample shows hundreds of thousands of distinct CDR3 sequences, 25% to 35% of them seen only once. These data are taken from a study of regulatory T cells in long-lasting Graves disease. The time point was: persistent/refractory GD, antithyroid drugs over 5 years with positive TRAb. TCR sequences were obtained from RNA taken from PBMCs. Peripheral blood, approximately 9 milliliters of it, was drawn into EDTA tubes. V lost 4 bases to trimming and J lost 8 bases, with 17 bases between them. Germline loops: CDR1 MNHEY, CDR2 SMNVEV (reference sequence). This CDR3 is built from 14 residues.

V is TRBV27 and J is TRBJ1-2; D is uncertain. This TCR was recovered from a female donor with Graves disease. The sample in question was peripheral blood mononuclear cells (PBMCs), obtained when the disease was refractory, from a patient treated with antithyroid drugs. The CDR3 DNA reads as TGTGCCAGCAGTTCCCTCGGGAGTTCGGCGGGCTACACCTTC. It codes for CASSSLGSSAGYTF.